The 29 T cell receptor beta chains in this list originate from one sample, sequenced in a study of blood T cell repertoires in COVID-19. Produced via immunoSEQ multiplex PCR; TCRdb's table is partial and in-frame only. The data show about 120,000 clones, with around 89% seen just once and about a fifth held by the top ten. Sequenced: peripheral blood. The receptors derive from a human donor with acute or convalescent COVID-19. The donor label of this sample is uncertain.

The chain is built from TRBV6-5 and TRBJ1-6, with a tentative D call TRBD1 (5 bases). Germline lookup yields CDR1 MNHEY and CDR2 SVGAGI. This CDR3 is 16 amino acids long. Trimming left V 0 bases short and J 9 bases short, with 15 bases between. CDR3 sequence: CASSYSTRGMSSPLHF. CDR3 nucleotides: TGTGCCAGCAGTTACTCGACGCGGGGGATGAGTTCACCCCTCCACTTT.

V usage is TRBV19 and J usage is TRBJ2-1; D gene ambiguous. Trimming shortened V by 2 bases and J by 1 base, and 9 bases separated the two germline ends. The CDR3 sequence is 15 residues long. Germline V gene data show CDR1 as LNHDA and CDR2 as SQIVND (reference sequence). CDR3 bases: TGTGCCAGTAGTATATCAGCAGGATCCTACAATGAGCAGTTCTTC. It codes for CASSISAGSYNEQFF.

This clone was observed once. This chain connects TRBV29-1 to TRBJ2-7, with 7 positions matching TRBD2. The CDR3 totals 18 residues. Germline V CDR1 and CDR2: SQVTM, ANQGSEA. Germline trimming cut 4 bases from V and 7 bases from J; bases unmatched to any gene: 25. CDR3 in DNA: TGCAGCGTTGGCGATCTAGCGGTACAGACCCACTCCGGGTATGAGCAGTACTTC. Encoded protein: CSVGDLAVQTHSGYEQYF.

The chain couples TRBV11-2 to TRBJ1-6; 11 bases line up with TRBD1. In germline, CDR1 is SGHAT, CDR2 FQNNGV. V shed 5 bases and J 9 bases; nucleotides not matched to a gene: 6. This CDR3 region has 15 residues. The CDR3 is CASSLTGTGGSPLHF. CDR3 sequence (DNA): TGTGCCAGCAGCCTTACCGGGACAGGGGGTTCACCCCTCCACTTT.

This clone has a handful of counts. This rearrangement joins TRBV13 to TRBJ1-1; D unclear. The V gene lost 5 bases and the J gene lost 3 bases, with 16 bases spanning the gap. The CDR3 loop spans 15 amino acids. The germline gives CDR1 PRHDT, CDR2 FYEKMQ (reference sequence). This CDR3 is CASSRTRDMDTEAFF. CDR3 DNA: TGTGCCAGCAGCCGCACGCGTGACATGGACACTGAAGCTTTCTTT.

This sequence joins TRBV9 and TRBJ1-6; D is undetermined. The V and J ends lost 2 bases and 5 bases respectively, with 11 bases between them. This CDR3 has 15 amino acids. CDR1 is SGDLS and CDR2 is YYNGEE in the germline V gene. The CDR3 protein is CASSVRVGDNSPLHF. In DNA, the CDR3 is TGTGCCAGCAGCGTTCGGGTCGGGGATAATTCACCCCTCCACTTT.

The rearrangement links TRBV28 to TRBJ2-2, with 9 bases aligning to TRBD2. The ends lost 4 bases at V and 1 base at J; junction bases unmatched: 10. Germline values: CDR1 MDHEN, CDR2 SYDVKM. This CDR3 comprises 18 residues. The CDR3 nucleotides are TGTGCCAGCAGTTCACCAATTCCGCGGGGGGGGAACACCGGGGAGCTGTTTTTT. It yields the protein CASSSPIPRGGNTGELFF.

V gene TRBV7-8 combines with J gene TRBJ2-4; TRBD2 matches 10 bases. The CDR3 spans 15 residues. Germline values: CDR1 SGHVS, CDR2 FQNEAQ. Losses at the gene ends were 2 bases for V and 8 bases for J; bases not matched to a gene: 6. The CDR3 DNA sequence: TGTGCCAGCAGCTTAAGCGGGAGGGGTTTGGACATTCAGTACTTC. This gives the protein CASSLSGRGLDIQYF.

This rearrangement joins TRBV9 to TRBJ1-2; 9 nucleotides align to TRBD1. V lost 3 bases, J lost 4 bases, and 1 base stayed unmatched. The germline CDR1 and CDR2 sequences are SGDLS and YYNGEE. CDR3 length: 13 residues. CDR3: CASSGTGAYGYTF. The DNA of the CDR3 is TGTGCCAGCAGCGGGACAGGGGCCTATGGCTACACCTTC.

The J gene is TRBJ2-7, the V gene TRBV9; 10 bases are a match to TRBD1. V lost 3 bases, J lost 6 bases, and 9 bases stayed unmatched. Germline V gives CDR1 SGDLS, CDR2 YYNGEE. CDR3 length: 15 amino acids. The CDR3 nucleotides read TGTGCCAGCAGCGCCGGGACAGGGGAAGTCCGCGAGCAGTACTTC. This gives the protein CASSAGTGEVREQYF.

The chain uses TRBV6-5 and TRBJ2-3; 8 positions agree with TRBD2. Germline CDR1 is MNHEY and CDR2 is SVGAGI. J gave up 0 bases and V 6 bases, and 5 bases lay outside the gene matches. The CDR3 has 15 residues. For the CDR3, the DNA is TGTGCCAGCAGATGGAAGCGGGGGAGCACAGATACGCAGTATTTT. Amino acid sequence: CASRWKRGSTDTQYF.

The gene calls are TRBV4-2 and TRBJ1-5; 7 nucleotides match TRBD1. This CDR3 is 15 amino acids long. Germline V gene data show CDR1 as LGHNA and CDR2 as YNFKEQ. V trimming: 4 bases; J trimming: 0 bases; junction bases outside the gene matches: 3. The CDR3 region is CASSPGTDSNQPQHF. CDR3 DNA sequence: TGTGCCAGCAGCCCCGGGACAGATAGCAATCAGCCCCAGCATTTT.

J is TRBJ2-7 and V is TRBV5-6; 7 bases fit TRBD1. Germline V gene sequence: CDR1 SGHDT, CDR2 YYEEEE. The CDR3 loop spans 14 amino acids. Losses at the gene ends were 0 bases for V and 6 bases for J; bases not matched to a gene: 6. CDR3: CASSLVRTGPEQYF. DNA for the CDR3: TGTGCCAGCAGCTTGGTGAGGACAGGCCCCGAGCAGTACTTC.

CDR3 sequence (DNA): TGTGCCACCCAGTATTCTAGCGGACCTTACAATGAGCAGTTCTTC. Translated, it gives CATQYSSGPYNEQFF. The chain is built from TRBV5-4 and TRBJ2-1; 7 bases agree with TRBD2. The germline V gene encodes CDR1 SGHNT and CDR2 YYREEE (reference sequence). Trimming cost V 9 bases and J 4 bases; bases outside gene matches: 13. This CDR3 region has 15 residues.

The genes are TRBV28 and TRBJ2-5; the match to TRBD1 covers 7 bases. This CDR3 comprises 13 residues. The V and J ends lost 8 bases and 0 bases, in that order; junction bases with no gene match: 3. In germline, CDR1 is MDHEN, CDR2 SYDVKM. In DNA, the CDR3 is TGTGCCAGCGGTGGGACAGACCAAGAGACCCAGTACTTC. This codes for CASGGTDQETQYF.

In nucleotides, the CDR3 is TGTGCCAGCAGTGAAAAGGACCGACAGGGTAGTCTGAACACTGAAGCTTTCTTT. It translates to CASSEKDRQGSLNTEAFF. The rearrangement joins TRBV2 to TRBJ1-1, with 7 bases matching TRBD1. Germline CDR1 SNHLY, CDR2 FYNNEI. CDR3 size: 18 residues. With V trimmed by 2 bases and J by 0 bases, 12 bases remained unmatched.

The chain is built from TRBV14 and TRBJ1-6; 7 bases are a match to TRBD1. Germline lookup yields CDR1 SGHDN and CDR2 FVKESK. The J segment lost 7 bases and the V segment lost 4 bases, leaving 10 bases of the junction unmatched. The CDR3 is 16 amino acids. CDR3 loop: CASSPTGSRQNSPLHF. As DNA, the CDR3 is TGTGCCAGCAGCCCGACAGGGTCAAGGCAGAATTCACCCCTCCACTTT. The full variable domain, in which reference TRBV14 and TRBJ1-6 provide the parts outside the CDR3, is EAGVTQFPSHSVIEKGQTVTLRCDPISGHDNLYWYRRVMGKEIKFLLHFVKESKQDESGMPNNRFLAERTGGTYSTLKVQPAELEDSGVYFCASSPTGSRQNSPLHFGNGTRLTVT.

This sequence joins TRBV29-1 and TRBJ1-1; D call uncertain. The germline gives CDR1 SQVTM, CDR2 ANQGSEA. V gave up 3 bases and J gave up 4 bases, with 9 bases separating them. This CDR3 is 12 amino acids long. The CDR3 coding sequence is TGCAGCGTTGACAGACAATCCACTGAAGCTTTCTTT. The encoded protein is CSVDRQSTEAFF.

The rearrangement links TRBV12-5 to TRBJ1-5, with 7 positions matching TRBD1. CDR1 and CDR2 from the germline V gene are LGHNT and FRNRAP. The V gene end was trimmed by 1 base and the J gene end by 3 bases; junction bases not matched to a gene: 9. The CDR3 sequence is 17 residues long. The CDR3 sequence: CASGLESGRGLNQPQHF. CDR3 in DNA: TGTGCTAGTGGTTTGGAATCCGGAAGGGGGCTCAATCAGCCCCAGCATTTT.

V gene TRBV6-4 combines with J gene TRBJ2-3; 8 nucleotides line up with TRBD2. V dropped 4 bases and J dropped 0; count of bases not matched to a gene: 6. This CDR3 region has 16 residues. Germline V gene sequence: CDR1 MRHNA, CDR2 SNTAGT. The CDR3 sequence: CASSVTASGSTDTQYF. CDR3 DNA sequence: TGTGCCAGCAGTGTAACTGCTAGCGGGAGCACAGATACGCAGTATTTT.

DNA of the CDR3: TGTGCCAGCGGAACAGGGGGCCGGGAGACCCAGTACTTC. Its translation: CASGTGGRETQYF. The V and J genes are TRBV18 and TRBJ2-5, with 9 bases identical to TRBD1. V trimming: 8 bases; J trimming: 5 bases; junction bases outside the gene matches: 6. CDR1 is KGHSH, CDR2 LQKENI, per germline. The CDR3 runs 13 residues. Variable domain in full (rest from reference TRBV18 and TRBJ2-5): NAGVMQNPRHLVRRRGQEARLRCSPMKGHSHVYWYRQLPEEGLKFMVYLQKENIIDESGMPKERFSAEFPKEGPSILRIQQVVRGDSAAYFCASGTGGRETQYFGPGTRLLVL.

This rearrangement joins TRBV6-2 or TRBV6-3 to TRBJ2-1; 11 positions match TRBD2. The germline gives CDR1 MNHEY, CDR2 SVGEGT. With V trimmed by 6 bases and J by 12 bases, 13 bases remained unmatched. There are 15 residues in the CDR3. The CDR3 here is CASSRATLAGGGQFF. In DNA, the CDR3 is TGTGCCAGCAGCCGAGCCACCCTAGCGGGGGGAGGGCAGTTCTTC.

V and J are TRBV19 and TRBJ2-7; possible D gene TRBD1, 6 bases. The CDR3 covers 12 residues. CDR1 is LNHDA, CDR2 SQIVND, per germline (reference sequence). V dropped 4 bases and J dropped 3 bases, with 7 bases sitting between them. The CDR3 spells CASSTGVYEQYF. The CDR3, as DNA: TGTGCCAGTAGTACAGGGGTCTACGAGCAGTACTTC.

V gene TRBV29-1 combines with J gene TRBJ2-7; TRBD2 agrees at 8 bases. V was clipped by 6 bases and J by 7 bases; unmatched bases: 14. The CDR3 has 14 amino acids. Germline assignment: CDR1 SQVTM and CDR2 ANQGSEA. The CDR3, as DNA: TGCAGCGTCCTGGGGCTAGCGGGCCCGTCGGAGCAGTACTTC. Translation gives CSVLGLAGPSEQYF.

This rearrangement joins TRBV7-9 to TRBJ2-1; D unresolved. Germline V CDR1 and CDR2: SEHNR, FQNEAQ (reference sequence). The length of the CDR3 is 16 residues. V was shortened by 1 base and J by 9 bases, with 19 bases between the two germline ends. CDR3 sequence reads: CASSLVLGLGNSEQFF. The CDR3 nucleotides are TGTGCCAGCAGCTTAGTTTTGGGCTTGGGCAATAGTGAGCAGTTCTTC.

The genes are TRBV27 and TRBJ1-2, with D tentatively TRBD1 (5 bases). Deletions cut 3 bases from V and 8 bases from J, with 16 bases between. Per germline, CDR1 MNHEY and CDR2 SMNVEV (reference sequence). This CDR3 comprises 14 residues. The CDR3: CASSLRGEMNGYTF. The CDR3 DNA reads as TGTGCCAGCAGTTTGCGGGGGGAAATGAACGGCTACACCTTC.

This chain connects TRBV7-2 to TRBJ2-5, with a possible D match to TRBD1 (7 bases). The V end lost 3 bases, the J end lost 3 bases, and 11 bases lay between the germline ends. There are 14 residues in the CDR3. Germline lookup yields CDR1 SGHTA and CDR2 FQGNSA. As DNA, the CDR3 is TGTGCCAGCAGCTTTCAGGGGGGCAAAGAGACCCAGTACTTC. Translation gives CASSFQGGKETQYF. Based on the CDR3 plus reference TRBV7-2 and TRBJ2-5, the full variable domain is GAGVSQSPSNKVTEKGKDVELRCDPISGHTALYWYRQSLGQGLEFLIYFQGNSAPDKSGLPSDRFSAERTGGSVSTLTIQRTQQEDSAVYLCASSFQGGKETQYFGPGTRLLVL.

The V gene is TRBV27, the J gene TRBJ2-5; D gene uncertain. V lost 4 bases to trimming and J lost 1 base, with 4 bases between them. The CDR3 is 12 residues long. Germline V gene lookup returns CDR1 MNHEY and CDR2 SMNVEV (reference sequence). The CDR3 nucleotides read TGTGCCAGCAGTTCTTCCCAAGAGACCCAGTACTTC. Translation gives CASSSSQETQYF.

The J gene is TRBJ2-7, the V gene TRBV25-1, with 12 bases lining up with TRBD2. This CDR3 is built from 17 residues. Germline V gives CDR1 MGHDK, CDR2 SYGVNS. J gave up 3 bases and V 5 bases, and 11 bases lay outside the gene matches. CDR3 loop: CASSPRLAGVGLYEQYF. The CDR3 DNA follows: TGTGCCAGCAGTCCCCGACTAGCGGGAGTAGGCCTCTACGAGCAGTACTTC.